This T cell receptor beta chain was retrieved from a study of T cell responses to AZD1222 COVID-19 vaccine. Produced via immunoSEQ multiplex PCR; TCRdb's table is partial and in-frame only. The table has 150,000 to 200,000 clones, 90% to 95% seen once. The V end was cut by 3 bases, the J end by 0 bases, with 18 bases between. The CDR3 contains 18 residues. Germline assignment: CDR1 KGHSH and CDR2 LQKENI. Sequencing used peripheral blood, obtained on day 0 of AZD1222 vaccination. The chain has TRBV18 and TRBJ1-3, with D maybe TRBD1 (6 bases). The sequence derives from an adult in good health. CDR3: CASSPRIPGHLSGNTIYF. The CDR3 DNA reads as TGTGCCAGCTCACCGCGAATTCCGGGACACCTCTCTGGAAACACCATATATTTT.